This T cell receptor (beta chain) is drawn from a study of blood T cells in healthy people across ages. Then a second PCR, running roughly 6 to 12 cycles, was carried out with a sample-barcoded 5' primer and a J-beta primer mix. TCRdb re-called the 5' RACE reads with MiXCR, one entry per CDR3 protein. The table lists 750,000 to 950,000 distinct CDR3 sequences, roughly 24% of them singletons, with approximately 2.9% in the top ten. Comments on this clonotype: Its specificity is not known.

Regarding the study as a whole: It was the long-lived donors that had more naive CD4+ cells and higher diversity than aged donors.

These data also featured in a second study, about T cells of mothers and their children.

This clonotype originated in a boy aged 5-17 years in good health. Material for sequencing was blood.

The DNA of the CDR3 is TGTGCCAGCAGCTCACAGGCAGCCTATGGCTACACCTTC. Protein product: CASSSQAAYGYTF. The chain carries TRBV7-9 and TRBJ1-2, with D perhaps TRBD1 (5 bases). Germline loops: CDR1 SEHNR, CDR2 FQNEAQ (reference sequence). The CDR3 spans 13 residues. Trimming stripped 4 bases from V and 4 bases from J, with 10 bases between. Variable domain in full (rest from reference TRBV7-9 and TRBJ1-2): DTGVSQNPRHKITKRGQNVTFRCDPISEHNRLYWYRQTLGQGPEFLTYFQNEAQLEKSRLLSDRFSAERPKGSFSTLEIQRTEQGDSAMYLCASSSQAAYGYTFGSGTRLTVV.